These 13 T cell receptor beta chains originate from one sample sequenced in a study of cytomegalovirus exposure and HLA in healthy donors. In the PCR, 60 Vbeta and 13 Jbeta primers were used. Assay used: immunoSEQ multiplex PCR; TCRdb lists only in-frame clones, some missing. This table has 210,000 or so clones, 70% to 85% appearing once. Sequenced input: PBMCs. All receptors come from a girl aged 2-10 years in good health and CMV-seronegative.

Here the CDR3 reads CASCLPGLAGSNEQFF. The CDR3 bases are TGTGCCAGCTGCTTACCGGGACTAGCGGGGTCCAATGAGCAGTTCTTC. This sequence joins TRBV28 and TRBJ2-1; TRBD2 agrees at 13 bases. The CDR3 sequence is 16 residues long. Germline-derived CDR1 and CDR2 are MDHEN and SYDVKM. J was trimmed by 6 bases and V by 8 bases; bases with no gene match: 10.

This clone was detected a few times. V usage is TRBV27 and J usage is TRBJ1-2, with TRBD1 identical over 8 bases. Trimming at V came to 10 bases and at J to 3 bases, leaving 16 bases not matched to a gene. The germline V gene has CDR1 MNHEY and CDR2 SMNVEV (reference sequence). The CDR3 has 16 residues. The CDR3 loop reads CATSGWPPDRDYGYTF. The CDR3 DNA follows: TGTGCCACCTCCGGGTGGCCTCCGGACAGGGACTATGGCTACACCTTC.

This chain links TRBV10-1 with TRBJ1-1; D not certain. This CDR3 spans 13 amino acids. Germline CDR1 is WNHNN and CDR2 is SYGVQD (reference sequence). V lost 6 bases and J 5 bases, leaving 13 bases between the germline ends. The CDR3 DNA reads TGCGCCAGCAGCAGACGGGTGGAAACTGAAGCTTTCTTT. It yields the protein CASSRRVETEAFF.

This clone was recorded once. V gene TRBV14 combines with J gene TRBJ2-1; 14 nucleotides match TRBD2. Looked up from germline, CDR1 is SGHDN and CDR2 is FVKESK. The CDR3 consists of 16 residues. The J segment lost 12 bases and the V segment lost 1 base, leaving 8 bases of the junction unmatched. The CDR3 is CASSQGGGLAGALQFF. CDR3 nucleotides: TGTGCCAGCAGCCAAGGCGGGGGACTAGCGGGAGCGTTGCAGTTCTTC. Looking up the rest from reference TRBV14 and TRBJ2-1 gives the full variable domain: EAGVTQFPSHSVIEKGQTVTLRCDPISGHDNLYWYRRVMGKEIKFLLHFVKESKQDESGMPNNRFLAERTGGTYSTLKVQPAELEDSGVYFCASSQGGGLAGALQFFGPGTRLTVL.

This clone has a handful of counts. The V call is TRBV4-1, the J call TRBJ2-1; TRBD2 matches 8 bases. The CDR3 is 18 amino acids. The germline CDR1 and CDR2 sequences are MGHRA and YSYEKL. With 4 bases clipped from V and 0 bases from J, the junction kept 11 bases outside the gene matches. The chain's CDR3 is CASSPGVAGRDSYNEQFF. In nucleotides, the CDR3 is TGCGCCAGCAGCCCCGGGGTAGCGGGACGGGACTCCTACAATGAGCAGTTCTTC.

CDR3 loop: CASNAGGARTEAFF. The CDR3, as DNA: TGTGCCAGCAACGCAGGGGGCGCGAGGACTGAAGCTTTCTTT. The rearrangement uses TRBV9 and TRBJ1-1, with TRBD1 matching 8 bases. Looked up from germline, CDR1 is SGDLS and CDR2 is YYNGEE. Trimming took 6 bases from V and 5 from J; bases not matched to a gene: 9. The CDR3 is made up of 14 amino acids.

This clone was seen only a few times. V is TRBV5-1 and J is TRBJ1-1, with a possible D match to TRBD1 (5 bases). Trimming cost V 1 base and J 3 bases, with 16 bases left between them. The CDR3 runs to 16 residues. Looked up from germline, CDR1 is SGHRS and CDR2 is YFSETQ. CDR3: CASSLRGRDLHTEAFF. CDR3 nucleotide sequence: TGCGCCAGCAGCTTGAGAGGGAGGGACCTTCACACTGAAGCTTTCTTT.

This clone was observed a single time. The genes are TRBV19 and TRBJ1-5; 7 bases are a match to TRBD1. CDR3 size: 15 residues. V lost 8 bases, J lost 0 bases, and 7 bases stayed unmatched. Germline CDR1 reads LNHDA; CDR2 reads SQIVND (reference sequence). CDR3 sequence: CASCYRGHSNQPQHF. The DNA of the CDR3 is TGTGCCAGTTGCTACAGGGGCCATAGCAATCAGCCCCAGCATTTT.

The gene calls are TRBV10-1 and TRBJ1-1, with 7 bases that match TRBD1. CDR1 and CDR2 (germline): WNHNN, SYGVQD (reference sequence). V trimming: 4 bases; J trimming: 5 bases; junction bases outside the gene matches: 7. CDR3 size: 14 residues. CDR3 loop: CASSARTGRTEAFF. DNA for the CDR3: TGCGCCAGCAGTGCAAGGACAGGAAGGACTGAAGCTTTCTTT.

In DNA, the CDR3 is TGTGCCAGCACAGGGTTCCAAGAGACCCAGTACTTC. Translation gives CASTGFQETQYF. V gene TRBV6-5 combines with J gene TRBJ2-5; tentatively, D is TRBD1 (5 bases). Germline values: CDR1 MNHEY, CDR2 SVGAGI. The CDR3 runs 12 residues. Trimming left V 7 bases short and J 1 base short, with 7 bases between.

This chain joins TRBV5-1 and TRBJ2-1; D perhaps matches TRBD1 (5 bases). Between the trimmed V and J ends, which lost 1 base and 4 bases, there was a span of 9 bases. The germline CDR1 and CDR2 sequences are SGHRS and YFSETQ. The CDR3 is 14 residues long. This CDR3 is CASSLRTPYNEQFF. CDR3 nucleotides: TGCGCCAGCAGCTTGCGGACACCTTACAATGAGCAGTTCTTC. Full variable domain (outside the CDR3, taken from reference TRBV5-1 and TRBJ2-1): KAGVTQTPRYLIKTRGQQVTLSCSPISGHRSVSWYQQTPGQGLQFLFEYFSETQRNKGNFPGRFSGRQFSNSRSEMNVSTLELGDSALYLCASSLRTPYNEQFFGPGTRLTVL.

The chain is built from TRBV10-3 and TRBJ1-6; the match to TRBD1 covers 7 bases. The CDR3 covers 14 residues. The germline CDR1 and CDR2 sequences are ENHRY and SYGVKD. V was pared by 4 bases and J by 8 bases, with 5 bases of the junction left unmatched. CDR3 bases: TGTGCCATCAGTGCCGACAGGGCTGATTCACCCCTCCACTTT. It codes for CAISADRADSPLHF.

Regarding this clone: At the DNA level, this CDR3 is encoded by other sequences in the same sample as well. The rearrangement uses TRBV27 and TRBJ2-7; TRBD1 agrees at 8 bases. This CDR3 comprises 14 residues. Germline V gene lookup returns CDR1 MNHEY and CDR2 SMNVEV (reference sequence). Trimming cost V 2 bases and J 2 bases; bases outside gene matches: 2. The CDR3 loop reads CASSLSRGPYEQYF. As DNA, the CDR3 is TGTGCCAGCAGTTTAAGCAGGGGGCCCTACGAGCAGTACTTC.